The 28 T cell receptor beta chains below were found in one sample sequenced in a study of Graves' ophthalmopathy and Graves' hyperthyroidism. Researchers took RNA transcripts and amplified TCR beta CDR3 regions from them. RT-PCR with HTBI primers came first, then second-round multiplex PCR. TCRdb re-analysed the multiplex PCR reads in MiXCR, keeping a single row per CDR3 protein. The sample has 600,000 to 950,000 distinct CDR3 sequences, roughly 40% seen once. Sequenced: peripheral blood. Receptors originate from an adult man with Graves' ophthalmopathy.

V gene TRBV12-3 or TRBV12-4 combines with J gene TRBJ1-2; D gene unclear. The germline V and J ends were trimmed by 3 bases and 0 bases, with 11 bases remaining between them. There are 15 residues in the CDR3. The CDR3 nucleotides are TGTGCCAGCAGTTTGCGGACGGTAGCTAACTATGGCTACACCTTC. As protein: CASSLRTVANYGYTF.

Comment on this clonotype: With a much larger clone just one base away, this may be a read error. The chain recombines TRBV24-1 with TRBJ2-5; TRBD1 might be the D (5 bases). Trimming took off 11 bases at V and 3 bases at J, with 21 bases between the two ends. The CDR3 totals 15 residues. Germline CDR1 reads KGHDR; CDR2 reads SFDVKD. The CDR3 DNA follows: TGTGCCAGCAGCGTAGGTCCAGGGATAGAAGAGACCCAGTACTTC. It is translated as CASSVGPGIEETQYF.

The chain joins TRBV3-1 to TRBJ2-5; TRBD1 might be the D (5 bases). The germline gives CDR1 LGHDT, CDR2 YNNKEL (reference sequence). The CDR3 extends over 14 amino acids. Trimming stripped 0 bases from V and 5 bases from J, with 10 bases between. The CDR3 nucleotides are TGTGCCAGCAGCCAAGATCAGGGTTTTGAGACCCAGTACTTC. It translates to CASSQDQGFETQYF.

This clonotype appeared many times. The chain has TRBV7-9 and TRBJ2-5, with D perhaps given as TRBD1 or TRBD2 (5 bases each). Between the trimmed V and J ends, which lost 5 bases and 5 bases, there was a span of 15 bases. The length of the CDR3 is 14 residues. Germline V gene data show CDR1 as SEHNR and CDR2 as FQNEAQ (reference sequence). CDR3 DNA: TGTGCCAGCAGCATCAGGGACGGGGAGGAGACCCAGTACTTC. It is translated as CASSIRDGEETQYF.

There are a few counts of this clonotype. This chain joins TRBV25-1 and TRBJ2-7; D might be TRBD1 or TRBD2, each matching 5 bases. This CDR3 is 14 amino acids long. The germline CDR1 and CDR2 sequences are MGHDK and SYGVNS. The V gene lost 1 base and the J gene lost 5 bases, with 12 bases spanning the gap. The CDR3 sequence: CASSESGGEDEQYF. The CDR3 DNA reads TGTGCCAGCAGTGAATCTGGGGGTGAGGACGAGCAGTACTTC.

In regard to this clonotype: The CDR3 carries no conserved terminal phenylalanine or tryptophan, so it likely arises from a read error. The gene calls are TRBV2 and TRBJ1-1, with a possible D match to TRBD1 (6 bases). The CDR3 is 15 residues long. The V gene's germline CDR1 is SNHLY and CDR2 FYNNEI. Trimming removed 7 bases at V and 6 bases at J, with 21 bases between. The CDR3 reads CASIKGGGRRAEAFL. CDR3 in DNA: TGTGCCAGCATCAAAGGCGGGGGGCGGAGGGCTGAAGCTTTCCTT.

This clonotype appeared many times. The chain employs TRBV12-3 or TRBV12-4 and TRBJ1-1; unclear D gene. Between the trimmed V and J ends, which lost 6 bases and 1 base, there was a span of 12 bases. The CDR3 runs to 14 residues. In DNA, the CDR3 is TGTGCCAGCAGCCCCGACGGAGCGAACACTGAAGCTTTCTTT. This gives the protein CASSPDGANTEAFF.

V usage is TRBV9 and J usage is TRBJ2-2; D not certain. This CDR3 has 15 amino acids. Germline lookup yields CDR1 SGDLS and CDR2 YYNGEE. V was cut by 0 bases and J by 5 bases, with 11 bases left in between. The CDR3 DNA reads TGTGCCAGCAGCGTAGAGATAGTCGGTACCGGGGAGCTGTTTTTT. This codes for CASSVEIVGTGELFF.

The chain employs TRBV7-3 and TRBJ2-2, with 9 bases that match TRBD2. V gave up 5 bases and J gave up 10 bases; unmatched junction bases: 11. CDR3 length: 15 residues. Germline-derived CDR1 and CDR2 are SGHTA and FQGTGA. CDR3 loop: CASSPSGSGSEELFF. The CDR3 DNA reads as TGTGCCAGCAGCCCCAGTGGTAGCGGGAGCGAGGAGCTGTTTTTT.

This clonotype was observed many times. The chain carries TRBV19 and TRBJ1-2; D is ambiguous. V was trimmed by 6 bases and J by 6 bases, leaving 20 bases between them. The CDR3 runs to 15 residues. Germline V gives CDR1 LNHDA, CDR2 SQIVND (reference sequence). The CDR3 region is CASRRSGRRNDGYTF. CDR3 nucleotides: TGTGCCAGTAGACGGTCAGGCCGACGGAATGATGGCTACACCTTC.

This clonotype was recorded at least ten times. CDR3 sequence: CASSYRLGENSPLHF. DNA of the CDR3: TGTGCCAGCAGTTACCGGTTGGGCGAGAATTCACCCCTCCACTTT. The chain joins TRBV7-2 to TRBJ1-6; D not certain. The germline V gene encodes CDR1 SGHTA and CDR2 FQGNSA. The CDR3 spans 15 residues. The V and J ends lost 6 bases and 7 bases respectively, with 16 bases between them.

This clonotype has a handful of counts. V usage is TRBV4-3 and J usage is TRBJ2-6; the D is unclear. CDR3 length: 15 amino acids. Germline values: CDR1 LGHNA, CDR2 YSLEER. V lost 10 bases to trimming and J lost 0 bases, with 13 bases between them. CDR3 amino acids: CATAAWGSGANVLTF. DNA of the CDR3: TGCGCCACCGCGGCCTGGGGCTCTGGGGCCAACGTCCTGACTTTC.

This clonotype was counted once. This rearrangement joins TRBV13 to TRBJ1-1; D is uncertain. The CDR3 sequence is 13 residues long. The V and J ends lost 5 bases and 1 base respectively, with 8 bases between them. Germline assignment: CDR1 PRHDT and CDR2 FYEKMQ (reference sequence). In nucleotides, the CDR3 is TGTGCCAGCAGCCAGTATGGGAACACTGAAGCTTTCTTT. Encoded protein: CASSQYGNTEAFF. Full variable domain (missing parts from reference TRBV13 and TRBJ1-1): AAGVIQSPRHLIKEKRETATLKCYPIPRHDTVYWYQQGPGQDPQFLISFYEKMQSDKGSIPDRFSAQQFSDYHSELNMSSLELGDSALYFCASSQYGNTEAFFGQGTRLTVV.

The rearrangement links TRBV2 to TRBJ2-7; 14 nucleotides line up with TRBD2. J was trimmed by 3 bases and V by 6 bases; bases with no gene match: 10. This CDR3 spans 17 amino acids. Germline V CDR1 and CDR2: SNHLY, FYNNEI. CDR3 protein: CASRPGGTSGGYYEQYF. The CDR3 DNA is TGTGCCAGCAGACCAGGCGGGACTAGCGGGGGATACTACGAGCAGTACTTC.

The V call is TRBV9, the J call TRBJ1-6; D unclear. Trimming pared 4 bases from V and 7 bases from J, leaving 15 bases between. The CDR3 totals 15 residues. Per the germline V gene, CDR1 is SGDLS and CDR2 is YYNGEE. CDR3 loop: CASSPTFGENSPLHF. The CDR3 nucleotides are TGTGCCAGCAGCCCGACCTTTGGGGAAAATTCACCCCTCCACTTT.

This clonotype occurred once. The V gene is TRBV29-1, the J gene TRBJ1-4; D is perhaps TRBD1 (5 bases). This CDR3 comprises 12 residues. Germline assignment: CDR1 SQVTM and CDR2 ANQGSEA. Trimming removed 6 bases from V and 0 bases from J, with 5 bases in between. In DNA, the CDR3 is TGCAGCGTGGGACCAACTAATGAAAAACTGTTTTTT. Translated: CSVGPTNEKLFF. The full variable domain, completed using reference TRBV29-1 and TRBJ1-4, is SAVISQKPSRDICQRGTSLTIQCQVDSQVTMMFWYRQQPGQSLTLIATANQGSEATYESGFVIDKFPISRPNLTFSTLTVSNMSPEDSSIYLCSVGPTNEKLFFGSGTQLSVL.

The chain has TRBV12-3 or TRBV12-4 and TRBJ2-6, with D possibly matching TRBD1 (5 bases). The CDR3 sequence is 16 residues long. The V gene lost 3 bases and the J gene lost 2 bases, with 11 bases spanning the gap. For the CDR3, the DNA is TGTGCCAGCAGTTTCTTTATGGGGCCTGGGGCCAACGTCCTGACTTTC. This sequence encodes CASSFFMGPGANVLTF.

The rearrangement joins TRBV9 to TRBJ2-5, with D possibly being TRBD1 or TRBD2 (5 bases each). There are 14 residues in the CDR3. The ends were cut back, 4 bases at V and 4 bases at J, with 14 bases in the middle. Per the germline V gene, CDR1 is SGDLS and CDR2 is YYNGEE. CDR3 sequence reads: CASSRARGIETQYF. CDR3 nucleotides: TGTGCCAGCAGCCGGGCGAGGGGAATAGAGACCCAGTACTTC.

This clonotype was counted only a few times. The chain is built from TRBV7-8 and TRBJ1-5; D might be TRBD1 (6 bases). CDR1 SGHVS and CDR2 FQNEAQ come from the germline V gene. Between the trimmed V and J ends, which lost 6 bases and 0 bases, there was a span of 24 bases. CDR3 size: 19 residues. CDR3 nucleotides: TGTGCCAGCAGTTTGGCCCCAAGGGGGGGGATGACTAGCAATCAGCCCCAGCATTTT. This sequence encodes CASSLAPRGGMTSNQPQHF.

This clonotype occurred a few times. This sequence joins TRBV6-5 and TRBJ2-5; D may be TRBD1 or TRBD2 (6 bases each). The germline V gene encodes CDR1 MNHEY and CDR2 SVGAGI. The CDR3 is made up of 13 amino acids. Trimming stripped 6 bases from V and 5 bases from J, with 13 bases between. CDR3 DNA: TGTGCCAGCAGGTCGAGGGGGGTCGAGACCCAGTACTTC. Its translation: CASRSRGVETQYF.

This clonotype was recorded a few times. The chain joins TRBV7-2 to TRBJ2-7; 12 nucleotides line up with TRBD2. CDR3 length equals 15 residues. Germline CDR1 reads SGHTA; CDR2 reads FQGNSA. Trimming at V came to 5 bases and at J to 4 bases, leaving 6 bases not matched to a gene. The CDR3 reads CASSPQLAGGYEQYF. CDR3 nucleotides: TGTGCCAGCAGCCCCCAACTAGCGGGAGGTTACGAGCAGTACTTC.

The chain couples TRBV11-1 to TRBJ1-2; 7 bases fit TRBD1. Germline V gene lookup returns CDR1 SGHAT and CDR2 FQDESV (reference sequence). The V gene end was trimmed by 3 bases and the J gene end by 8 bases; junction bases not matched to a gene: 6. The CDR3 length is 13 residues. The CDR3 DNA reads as TGTGCCAGCAGCTTTAAGGGGGCAGGAGGCTACACCTTC. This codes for CASSFKGAGGYTF. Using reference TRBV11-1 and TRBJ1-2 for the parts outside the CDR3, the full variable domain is EAEVAQSPRYKITEKSQAVAFWCDPISGHATLYWYRQILGQGPELLVQFQDESVVDDSQLPKDRFSAERLKGVDSTLKIQPAELGDSAMYLCASSFKGAGGYTFGSGTRLTVV.

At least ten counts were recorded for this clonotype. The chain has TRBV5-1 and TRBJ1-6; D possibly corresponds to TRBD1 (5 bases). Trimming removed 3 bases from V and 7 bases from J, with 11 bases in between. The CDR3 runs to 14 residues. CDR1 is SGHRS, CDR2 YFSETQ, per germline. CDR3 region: CASSYRDGNSPLHF. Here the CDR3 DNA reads TGCGCCAGCAGCTACCGGGACGGGAATTCACCCCTCCACTTT.

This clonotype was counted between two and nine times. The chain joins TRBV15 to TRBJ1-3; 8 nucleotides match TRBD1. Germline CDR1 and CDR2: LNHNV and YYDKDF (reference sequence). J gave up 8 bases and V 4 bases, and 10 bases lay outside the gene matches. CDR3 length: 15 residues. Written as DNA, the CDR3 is TGTGCCACCAGCAAGGACAGGGCCCATGGCTACACCATATATTTT. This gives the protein CATSKDRAHGYTIYF.

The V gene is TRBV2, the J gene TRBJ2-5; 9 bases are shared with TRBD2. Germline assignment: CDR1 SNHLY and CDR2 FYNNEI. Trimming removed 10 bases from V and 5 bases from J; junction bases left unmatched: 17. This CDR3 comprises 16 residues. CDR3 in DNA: TGTGCCACCTCGAGGGGTAGCGGGAGAACGGTCGAGACCCAGTACTTC. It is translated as CATSRGSGRTVETQYF.

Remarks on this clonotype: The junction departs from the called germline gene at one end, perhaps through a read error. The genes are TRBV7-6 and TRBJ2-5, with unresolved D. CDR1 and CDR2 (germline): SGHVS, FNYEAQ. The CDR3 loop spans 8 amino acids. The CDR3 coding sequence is TGTGCCAGCAGCTTAGCGATCTTC. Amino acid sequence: CASSLAIF.

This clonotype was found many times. DNA of the CDR3: TGCGCCAGCAGGTTTCAAGAGACCCAGTACTTC. This codes for CASRFQETQYF. V usage is TRBV5-1 and J usage is TRBJ2-5; D remains unclear. Germline lookup yields CDR1 SGHRS and CDR2 YFSETQ. Trimming shortened V by 5 bases and J by 2 bases, and 4 bases separated the two germline ends. The CDR3 has 11 residues.

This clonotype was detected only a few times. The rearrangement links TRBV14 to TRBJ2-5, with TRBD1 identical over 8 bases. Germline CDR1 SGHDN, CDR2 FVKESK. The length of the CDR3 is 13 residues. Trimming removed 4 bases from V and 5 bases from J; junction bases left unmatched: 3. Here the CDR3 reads CASSRTGYETQYF. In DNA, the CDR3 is TGTGCCAGCAGCCGGACAGGGTATGAGACCCAGTACTTC.